This TCR beta chain was sequenced during a study of OX40 agonist ivuxolimab in advanced cancers. Study-wide context: Ivuxolimab, which targeted the costimulatory receptor OX40 (CD134), was an agonistic, fully human IgG2 monoclonal antibody. Prior anti-PD-1, anti-PD-L1 or anti-CTLA-4 therapy was permitted, and checkpoint inhibitors had been received by about 37% of dose-escalation patients. Among the approximately 54 dose-escalation patients, some 20 had hepatocellular carcinoma, 15 or so melanoma, 9 renal cell carcinoma and 9 head and neck cancer. The point of sequencing TCRbeta in the periphery was to test whether ivuxolimab changed TCR sequence diversity and drove clonal T-cell expansion. A male proportion of almost 85% and a mean age of roughly 55 years, ranging from about 20 to 80, were recorded for the dose-escalation cohort. Three dose-escalation patients achieved partial responses, one with hepatocellular carcinoma and two with cutaneous melanoma. Intravenous ivuxolimab was administered to patients every 2 weeks at six dose levels: 0.01, 0.1, 0.3, 1.5, 3 and 10 mg/kg. The monotherapy dose-escalation portion (N of about 49 patients) of the phase I ivuxolimab trial is reported in the paper.

Genomic DNA was isolated from the sorted cells so that the TCRbeta CDR3 region could be sequenced. TCRbeta CDR3 regions were sequenced using the immunoSEQ Assay. TCRdb took this table from immuneACCESS and kept in-frame rearrangements with V and J called. Such tables lack part of the clones; where checked against another copy, unresolved V genes explain under half of the gap, and the rest is unexplained. The sample data list roughly 51,000 clones, and 88% of these were observed just once. 11% of the sample is held by the ten biggest clonotypes. V is pared back by 8 bases and J by 5 bases, with 13 bases lying between the germline termini. CDR1 and CDR2 were assigned from the germline V gene as ENHRY and SYGVKD. The CDR3 numbers 13 residues from cysteine through phenylalanine. The sequence is cut down to CDR3 DNA, 39 bases in frame from base 1. Remarks on this clone: No cognate antigen has been identified for it. Per-base quality was not reported, and no clone a single base away is much larger than it.

The trial excluded patients who had a history of autoimmune disease or who were on systemic immunosuppression. In every dose cohort, peripheral blood was drawn for TCR sequencing at baseline, cycle 4 day 1, and cycle 7 day 1. Samples came from an open-label, multicenter, first-in-human phase I dose-escalation trial of ivuxolimab. Adults with locally advanced or metastatic melanoma, renal cell, hepatocellular, or head and neck squamous cell carcinoma were enrolled in the trial. Before TCR sequencing, CD4+ T cells and CD8+ T cells from peripheral blood were sorted into separate populations. Overall results and qualifications from the work: At doses of 0.1 to 3.0 mg/kg, clonal expansion of both CD4+ and CD8+ T cells in blood was seen between baseline and week 6. Low levels of normalized T-cell clonal expansion were also shown by some nonresponding patients. In the 0.1-3.0 mg/kg groups, partial responders were among the patients with the lowest normalized peripheral clonal expansion, particularly in CD8+ T cells. After ivuxolimab, more expanded clones were found on average in CD8+ T cells than in CD4+ T cells. Antigen specificity was not determined for the clonally expanded peripheral T cells.

This sequence originates from an adult with an advanced solid tumor such as melanoma, head and neck, liver or kidney cancer. The rearranged segments are TRBV10-3 and TRBJ2-1; no D gene can be assigned with confidence. The sample consisted of CD4+ or CD8+ T cells sorted from blood, taken in a trial of the OX40 agonist ivuxolimab. The CDR3 region reads CAILQPKDNEQFF. At the DNA level, the sequence is TGTGCCATCCTCCAACCTAAGGACAATGAGCAGTTCTTC.